This record looks at one T cell receptor beta chain sequence and its context. TCRdb redid the calling of the PCR reads with MiXCR, one entry per CDR3 protein. The sample lists about 12,000 distinct CDR3 sequences; 53% were seen once. The sample belongs to a study of CD4 and CD8 cells across lung adenocarcinoma regions. V was shortened by 0 bases and J by 1 base, with 17 bases between the two germline ends. The CDR3 length is 18 residues. Germline V gene data show CDR1 as SGHDN and CDR2 as FVKESK. Samples came from patients with localized non-small cell lung adenocarcinoma. The receptor's source is a female donor with lung adenocarcinoma. The CD4 and CD8 labels of this study may be unreliable. The genes are TRBV14 and TRBJ2-3, with a tentative D call TRBD2 (6 bases). The material sequenced was CD8+ T cells from the center of a lung tumor. In nucleotides, the CDR3 is TGTGCCAGCAGCCAAGATGGGGCTTGGGGGACTGGCACAGATACGCAGTATTTT. Residues: CASSQDGAWGTGTDTQYF. Based on the CDR3 plus reference TRBV14 and TRBJ2-3, the full variable domain is EAGVTQFPSHSVIEKGQTVTLRCDPISGHDNLYWYRRVMGKEIKFLLHFVKESKQDESGMPNNRFLAERTGGTYSTLKVQPAELEDSGVYFCASSQDGAWGTGTDTQYFGPGTRLTVL.